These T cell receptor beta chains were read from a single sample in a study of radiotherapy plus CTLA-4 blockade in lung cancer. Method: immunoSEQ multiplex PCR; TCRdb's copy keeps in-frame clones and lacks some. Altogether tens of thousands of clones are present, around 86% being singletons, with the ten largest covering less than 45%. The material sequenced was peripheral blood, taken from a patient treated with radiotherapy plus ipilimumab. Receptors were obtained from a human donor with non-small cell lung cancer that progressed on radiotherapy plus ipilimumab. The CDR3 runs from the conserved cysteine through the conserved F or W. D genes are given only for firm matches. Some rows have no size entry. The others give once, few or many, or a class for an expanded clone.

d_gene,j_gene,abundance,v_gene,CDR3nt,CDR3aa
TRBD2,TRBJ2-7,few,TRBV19,TGTGCCAGTAGTCTAGCGGGGAGTACCTACGAGCAGTACTTC,CASSLAGSTYEQYF
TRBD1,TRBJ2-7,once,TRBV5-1,TGCGCCAGCAGCTTGGACGACAGGGAATCCTACGAGCAGTACTTC,CASSLDDRESYEQYF
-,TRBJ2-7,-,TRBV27,TGTGCCAGCAGTTTCCTTCCGAGCTACGAGCAGTACTTC,CASSFLPSYEQYF
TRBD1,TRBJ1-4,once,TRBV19,TGTGCCAGTAGTATAGGGACAGGGTATGGTGAAAAACTGTTTTTT,CASSIGTGYGEKLFF
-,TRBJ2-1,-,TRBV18,TGTGCCAGCTCACCCCCTTTTGGTGAGCAGTTCTTC,CASSPPFGEQFF
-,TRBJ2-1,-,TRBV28,TGTGCCAGCAGTTTATCCAGGCCGACTACTTACAATGAGCAGTTCTTC,CASSLSRPTTYNEQFF
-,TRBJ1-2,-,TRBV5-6,TGTGCCAGCAGCTTGTGGTCCGTTAACTATGGCTACACCTTC,CASSLWSVNYGYTF
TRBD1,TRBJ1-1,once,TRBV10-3,TGTGCCAAAAGGACAGGGATGAACACTGAAGCTTTCTTT,CAKRTGMNTEAFF
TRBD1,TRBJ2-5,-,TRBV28,TGTGCCAGCAGTTCAGGACAGGGGCAAGAGACCCAGTACTTC,CASSSGQGQETQYF
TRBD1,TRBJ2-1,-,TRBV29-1,TGCAGCGACCACAGGGGACCCTACAATGAGCAGTTCTTC,CSDHRGPYNEQFF
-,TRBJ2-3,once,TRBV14,TGTGCCAGCAGCCAAGATCGTATTGGGGCAGATACGCAGTATTTT,CASSQDRIGADTQYF
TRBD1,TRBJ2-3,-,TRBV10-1,TGCGCCAGCAGTTACACGACAGGGGGAGATACGCAGTATTTT,CASSYTTGGDTQYF
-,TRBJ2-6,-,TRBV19,TGTGCCAGTAGTGACCGTGGTGGCTCTGGGGCCAACGTCCTGACTTTC,CASSDRGGSGANVLTF
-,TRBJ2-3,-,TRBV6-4,TGTGCCAGCAGAGAACTGACTTGGGGGAACACAGATACGCAGTATTTT,CASRELTWGNTDTQYF
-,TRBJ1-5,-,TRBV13,TGTGCCAGCAGCCGGGCGGATAATCAGCCCCAGCATTTT,CASSRADNQPQHF
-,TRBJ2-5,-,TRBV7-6,TGTGCCAGCAGCTTAGGACATCCGGGGACCCAGTACTTC,CASSLGHPGTQYF
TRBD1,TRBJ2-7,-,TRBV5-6,TGTGCCAGCAGGCCTAGACAGGGTGTGGAGTACTTC,CASRPRQGVEYF
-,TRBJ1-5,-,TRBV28,TGTGCCAGCAGTCCCATACGGAGGGCTAGCAATCAGCCCCAGCATTTT,CASSPIRRASNQPQHF
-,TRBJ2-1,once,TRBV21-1,TGTGCCAGCAGGACCGGGACACCGAGCGGGAGTCCCTACAATGAGCAGTTCTTC,CASRTGTPSGSPYNEQFF
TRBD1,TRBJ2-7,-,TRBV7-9,TGTGCCAGCAGCACGGACAGGGGATCCTACGAGCAGTACTTC,CASSTDRGSYEQYF
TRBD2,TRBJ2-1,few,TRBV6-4,TGTGCCAGCAGTGACTCAACTAGCGGGAGTGAGCAGTTCTTC,CASSDSTSGSEQFF
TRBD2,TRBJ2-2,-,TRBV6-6,TGTGCCAGCAGAGGGACTAGCACTAACACCGGGGAGCTGTTTTTT,CASRGTSTNTGELFF
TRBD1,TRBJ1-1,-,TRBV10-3,TGTGCCATCAGTGCCCCTGGGACAGCGAACACTGAAGCTTTCTTT,CAISAPGTANTEAFF
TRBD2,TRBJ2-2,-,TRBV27,TGTGCCAGCAGTTTAACCCGGCGGGGGATCTCAAACACCGGGGAGCTGTTTTTT,CASSLTRRGISNTGELFF
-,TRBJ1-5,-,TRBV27,TGTGCCAGCAGTTTATCCCCCACAACCTGGGGAAATCAGCCCCAGCATTTT,CASSLSPTTWGNQPQHF
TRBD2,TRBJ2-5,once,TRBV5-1,TGCGCCAGCAGCTTGGTCCCTAGCGGGACCGAAGAGACCCAGTACTTC,CASSLVPSGTEETQYF
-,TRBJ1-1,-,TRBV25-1,TGTGCCAGCAGTGAACGGGGTGGAGTCACTGAAGCTTTCTTT,CASSERGGVTEAFF
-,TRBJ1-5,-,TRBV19,TGTGCCAGCCTCCGGGACCGAGGTCAGCCCCAGCATTTT,CASLRDRGQPQHF
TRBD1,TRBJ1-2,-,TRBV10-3,TGTGCCATCACGGCCAGGGGGTATGGCTACACCTTC,CAITARGYGYTF
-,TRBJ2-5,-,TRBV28,TGTGCCAGCAGCTCGACCCAGGAGACCCAGTACTTC,CASSSTQETQYF
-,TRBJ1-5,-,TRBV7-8,TGTGCCAGCAGCTTAGACAGCAATCAGCCCCAGCATTTT,CASSLDSNQPQHF
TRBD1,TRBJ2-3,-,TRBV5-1,TGCGCCAGCAGCCCCAGACAGGGATCCACAGATACGCAGTATTTT,CASSPRQGSTDTQYF
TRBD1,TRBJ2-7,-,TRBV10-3,TGTGCCATCAAGGACAGGGATTCCTACGAGCAGTACTTC,CAIKDRDSYEQYF
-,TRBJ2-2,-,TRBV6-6,TGTGCCAGCAGCCCCAACCCGAGGACCACCGGGGAGCTGTTTTTT,CASSPNPRTTGELFF
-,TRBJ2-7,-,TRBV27,TGTGCCAGCAGGAACCCCGGGACTAGGGGGCTCGAGCAGTACTTC,CASRNPGTRGLEQYF